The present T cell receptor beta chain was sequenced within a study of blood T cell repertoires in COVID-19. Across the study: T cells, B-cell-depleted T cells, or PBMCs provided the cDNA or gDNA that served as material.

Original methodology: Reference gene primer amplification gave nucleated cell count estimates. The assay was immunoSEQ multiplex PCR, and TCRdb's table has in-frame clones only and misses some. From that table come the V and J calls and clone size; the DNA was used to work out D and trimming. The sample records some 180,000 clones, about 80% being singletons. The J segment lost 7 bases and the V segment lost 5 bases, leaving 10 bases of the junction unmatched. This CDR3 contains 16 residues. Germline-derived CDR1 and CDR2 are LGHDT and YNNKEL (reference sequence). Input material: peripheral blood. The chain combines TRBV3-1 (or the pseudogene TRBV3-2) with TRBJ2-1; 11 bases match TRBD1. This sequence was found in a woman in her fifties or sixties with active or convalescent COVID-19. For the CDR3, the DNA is TGTGCCAGCAGCAAACGGACAGGGGGCGCGGGGAATGAGCAGTTCTTC. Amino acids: CASSKRTGGAGNEQFF.